Listed here are 32 T cell receptor beta chains from one sample, sequenced in a study of cytomegalovirus exposure and HLA in healthy donors. With 60 Vbeta and 13 Jbeta primers, the PCR was carried out. Clones were read by immunoSEQ multiplex PCR, and TCRdb kept only the in-frame ones, dropping some. The data show approximately 85,000 clones, roughly 80% seen once. Sequenced input: PBMCs. The receptors stem from a woman in her forties or fifties in good health and CMV-seropositive.

This rearrangement joins TRBV27 to TRBJ2-2, with 10 positions matching TRBD2. The CDR3 totals 16 residues. After removal of 1 base from V and 4 bases from J, the junction contained 3 bases not matched to a gene. CDR1 and CDR2 from the germline V gene are MNHEY and SMNVEV (reference sequence). The CDR3 sequence: CASSLFSGGGTGELFF. The CDR3 nucleotides are TGTGCCAGCAGTTTATTCAGCGGGGGGGGCACCGGGGAGCTGTTTTTT.

The chain recombines TRBV21-1 with TRBJ2-1; the table's TRBD1 call for D was not verified on the DNA. TRBV21-1 is termed a pseudogene. The CDR3 length is 16 residues. The CDR3 region has the DNA TGTGCCAGCAGCAAGGTCCTGGGGGCAACCTACAATGAGCAGTTCTTC. The encoded protein is CASSKVLGATYNEQFF.

The chain employs TRBV25-1 and TRBJ2-6, with no clear D. CDR1 is MGHDK, CDR2 SYGVNS, per germline. Trimming shortened V by 1 base and J by 2 bases, and 6 bases separated the two germline ends. The CDR3 length is 15 residues. CDR3 in amino acids: CASSESEAGANVLTF. The DNA of the CDR3 is TGTGCCAGCAGTGAATCAGAGGCTGGGGCCAACGTCCTGACTTTC.

This rearrangement joins TRBV2 to TRBJ1-3; D is possibly TRBD1 (5 bases). The length of the CDR3 is 15 residues. CDR1 and CDR2 from the germline V gene are SNHLY and FYNNEI. Between the trimmed V and J ends, which lost 5 bases and 0 bases, there was a span of 11 bases. The CDR3 DNA reads as TGTGCCAGCAGTCTGGGACTGATCTCTGGAAACACCATATATTTT. This translates into CASSLGLISGNTIYF.

The chain links TRBV6-1 to TRBJ2-5; weak D call: TRBD2 (7 bases). Germline V gives CDR1 MNHNS, CDR2 SASEGT. There are 15 residues in the CDR3. V was cut by 0 bases and J by 5 bases, with 13 bases left in between. In DNA form, the CDR3 reads TGTGCCAGCAGTGAAGCGGGGGGGGCTTGGGAGACCCAGTACTTC. Translated, it gives CASSEAGGAWETQYF.

The chain recombines TRBV2 with TRBJ1-2; 9 bases are a match to TRBD1. Germline V gene sequence: CDR1 SNHLY, CDR2 FYNNEI. This CDR3 contains 13 residues. V trimming: 7 bases; J trimming: 6 bases; junction bases outside the gene matches: 6. CDR3 nucleotide sequence: TGTGCCAGCACCAAGGACAGGGGCGATGGCTACACCTTC. This codes for CASTKDRGDGYTF.

For this clone: The sample holds other DNA sequences that translate to the same CDR3. The V call is TRBV11-2, the J call TRBJ1-2, with D perhaps matching TRBD1 (5 bases). Trimming left V 4 bases short and J 8 bases short, with 20 bases between. This CDR3 contains 15 residues. Germline V gene sequence: CDR1 SGHAT, CDR2 FQNNGV. In DNA form, the CDR3 reads TGTGCCAGCAGCTCTTTAGCCCAGGGTGGAATGGGCTACACCTTC. It translates to CASSSLAQGGMGYTF.

This sequence joins TRBV9 and TRBJ2-6; D is uncertain. In germline, CDR1 is SGDLS, CDR2 YYNGEE. Trimming shortened V by 3 bases and J by 0 bases, and 10 bases separated the two germline ends. The CDR3 is made up of 16 amino acids. CDR3 in amino acids: CASSGGSLSGANVLTF. The CDR3 DNA sequence: TGTGCCAGCAGCGGAGGCAGTCTCTCTGGGGCCAACGTCCTGACTTTC.

This clone was found a few times. The chain employs TRBV11-2 and TRBJ1-6, with a possible D match to TRBD1 (5 bases). V was trimmed by 7 bases and J by 0 bases, leaving 10 bases between them. The CDR3 contains 15 residues. Germline loops: CDR1 SGHAT, CDR2 FQNNGV. The CDR3 coding sequence is TGTGCCAGCAAGGGGCAGAGCTCCTATAATTCACCCCTCCACTTT. Amino acids: CASKGQSSYNSPLHF.

The chain uses TRBV30 and TRBJ1-1; no definite D call. Germline V lookup: CDR1 GTSNPN, CDR2 SVGIG (reference sequence). V lost 3 bases and J 7 bases, leaving 12 bases between the germline ends. The CDR3 totals 12 residues. CDR3 DNA sequence: TGTGCCTGGAGCCCAGACCGGGGTGAAGCTTTCTTT. Amino acids: CAWSPDRGEAFF.

The V gene is TRBV6-1, the J gene TRBJ1-2, with D perhaps matching TRBD1 (6 bases). Germline assignment: CDR1 MNHNS and CDR2 SASEGT. V dropped 8 bases and J dropped 4 bases, with 20 bases sitting between them. There are 15 residues in the CDR3. This chain's CDR3 is CASHPQQGRPYGYTF. For the CDR3, the DNA is TGTGCCAGCCACCCCCAACAGGGCAGACCCTATGGCTACACCTTC.

The chain uses TRBV5-1 and TRBJ1-1; D possibly corresponds to TRBD1 (6 bases). V was clipped by 3 bases and J by 4 bases, with 13 bases between them. The CDR3 has 14 residues. Germline CDR1 reads SGHRS; CDR2 reads YFSETQ. The chain's CDR3 is CASSSYRASTEAFF. Written as DNA, the CDR3 is TGCGCCAGCAGCTCATACAGGGCGTCCACTGAAGCTTTCTTT. Full variable domain (missing parts from reference TRBV5-1 and TRBJ1-1): KAGVTQTPRYLIKTRGQQVTLSCSPISGHRSVSWYQQTPGQGLQFLFEYFSETQRNKGNFPGRFSGRQFSNSRSEMNVSTLELGDSALYLCASSSYRASTEAFFGQGTRLTVV.

The V call is TRBV30, the J call TRBJ2-1; D possibly corresponds to TRBD2 (6 bases). This CDR3 has 14 amino acids. Trimming took 3 bases from V and 6 from J, leaving 15 bases between them. Germline V gene lookup returns CDR1 GTSNPN and CDR2 SVGIG (reference sequence). For the CDR3, the DNA is TGTGCCTGGAGAGAACGGGACTCAGCCAATGAGCAGTTCTTC. Translating it yields CAWRERDSANEQFF.

A single count supports this clone. The chain is built from TRBV9 and TRBJ2-1; the match to TRBD2 covers 10 bases. The CDR3 has 14 amino acids. Looked up from germline, CDR1 is SGDLS and CDR2 is YYNGEE. V lost 0 bases to trimming and J lost 9 bases; unmatched junction nucleotides: 3. The CDR3 region has the DNA TGTGCCAGCAGCGTAGGACTAGCGGGCCCTGAGCAGTTCTTC. Translating gives CASSVGLAGPEQFF.

CDR3 sequence: CASSPRQGEYGYTF. In DNA, the CDR3 is TGTGCCAGCTCACCTAGACAGGGGGAGTATGGCTACACCTTC. The J gene is TRBJ1-2, the V gene TRBV18, with 9 nucleotides matching TRBD1. This CDR3 has 14 amino acids. Germline CDR1 reads KGHSH; CDR2 reads LQKENI. With V trimmed by 3 bases and J by 5 bases, 4 bases remained unmatched.

The V and J genes are TRBV10-3 and TRBJ2-5; 7 nucleotides match TRBD1. CDR3 size: 14 residues. J lost 2 bases, V lost 5 bases, and 5 bases had no gene match. Germline V gene lookup returns CDR1 ENHRY and CDR2 SYGVKD. The CDR3 region has the DNA TGTGCCATCAGTCCTTTGGGACAGCAAGAGACCCAGTACTTC. Protein product: CAISPLGQQETQYF.

This clone turned up a few times. CDR3 coding DNA: TGCGCCAGCAGCTTGATAGCCGGGAGGAACACCGGGGAGCTGTTTTTT. This sequence encodes CASSLIAGRNTGELFF. J is TRBJ2-2 and V is TRBV5-1; D possibly corresponds to TRBD2 (6 bases). V was clipped by 1 base and J by 1 base, with 11 bases between them. The CDR3 loop spans 16 amino acids. The germline V gene has CDR1 SGHRS and CDR2 YFSETQ.

The V and J genes are TRBV11-2 and TRBJ2-2, with 10 positions matching TRBD2. This CDR3 has 15 residues. Germline CDR1 SGHAT, CDR2 FQNNGV. V was clipped by 5 bases and J by 6 bases; unmatched bases: 6. In DNA, the CDR3 is TGTGCCAGCAGCAGAAGCGGGGGGGCGGCCGGGGAGCTGTTTTTT. It codes for CASSRSGGAAGELFF.

In this sample, this clone turned up once. This sequence joins TRBV6-1 and TRBJ1-2; D uncertain. The V and J ends lost 7 bases and 2 bases respectively, with 14 bases between them. The CDR3 has 14 residues. Germline V CDR1 and CDR2: MNHNS, SASEGT. CDR3 loop: CASTSGRGNYGYTF. As DNA, the CDR3 is TGTGCCAGCACCTCCGGTAGAGGAAACTATGGCTACACCTTC.

The V gene is TRBV2, the J gene TRBJ2-3, with a weak D call TRBD1 (5 bases). The CDR3 is made up of 15 amino acids. The germline gives CDR1 SNHLY, CDR2 FYNNEI. Trimming took 4 bases from V and 1 from J, leaving 12 bases between them. CDR3 region: CASSVGAGRTDTQYF. The DNA for the CDR3 is TGTGCCAGCAGTGTAGGGGCTGGACGCACAGATACGCAGTATTTT.

The gene calls are TRBV7-8 and TRBJ2-5; TRBD2 agrees at 9 bases. Germline V gene data show CDR1 as SGHVS and CDR2 as FQNEAQ. CDR3 length: 16 residues. After removal of 4 bases from V and 5 bases from J, the junction contained 11 bases not matched to a gene. CDR3 residues: CASSSEGLAVGETQYF. The CDR3 DNA reads as TGTGCCAGCAGCTCCGAGGGACTAGCAGTGGGCGAGACCCAGTACTTC.

V usage is TRBV6-5 and J usage is TRBJ1-5; 9 bases agree with TRBD1. The CDR3 sequence is 15 residues long. The germline V gene has CDR1 MNHEY and CDR2 SVGAGI. Trimming took 5 bases from V and 1 from J; bases not matched to a gene: 3. The CDR3 nucleotides are TGTGCCAGCAGTAAACAGGGGGCGAGCAATCAGCCCCAGCATTTT. Encoded protein: CASSKQGASNQPQHF.

The rearrangement joins TRBV12-2 to TRBJ1-5. TRBV12-2 is a listed pseudogene. CDR3 size: 14 residues. CDR3 sequence (DNA): TGTGCAAGTCGCTTAGCAGCTAGCAATCAGCCCCAGCATTTT. Encoded protein: CASRLAASNQPQHF.

The gene calls are TRBV9 and TRBJ2-1; TRBD2 matches at 8 bases. Germline values: CDR1 SGDLS, CDR2 YYNGEE. V shed 3 bases and J 2 bases; nucleotides not matched to a gene: 4. CDR3 length equals 15 residues. The CDR3 sequence is CASSAGGRTYNEQFF. The CDR3 DNA sequence: TGTGCCAGCAGCGCGGGGGGGCGAACCTACAATGAGCAGTTCTTC.

The genes are TRBV19 and TRBJ2-2; a weak D match, TRBD2 (6 bases). Trimming shortened V by 1 base and J by 0 bases, and 12 bases separated the two germline ends. Germline CDR1 and CDR2: LNHDA and SQIVND (reference sequence). The CDR3 length is 17 residues. The CDR3 here is CASSIVLGGTNTGELFF. As DNA, the CDR3 is TGTGCCAGTAGTATAGTGTTAGGCGGGACGAACACCGGGGAGCTGTTTTTT.

V is TRBV25-1 and J is TRBJ1-1; D possibly corresponds to TRBD1 (5 bases). The CDR3 runs 14 residues. Germline CDR1 and CDR2: MGHDK and SYGVNS. V was shortened by 8 bases and J by 1 base, with 14 bases between the two germline ends. The CDR3 region is CASSLAGGNTEAFF. CDR3 DNA sequence: TGTGCCAGCTCCCTCGCCGGGGGGAACACTGAAGCTTTCTTT.

The CDR3 loop is CASSLTGETSAFF. The CDR3 DNA is TGTGCCAGCAGTTTGACAGGGGAGACTTCAGCTTTCTTT. V and J are TRBV6-5 and TRBJ1-1; 8 bases align to TRBD1. Germline V lookup: CDR1 MNHEY, CDR2 SVGAGI. The CDR3 is 13 amino acids. The V and J ends lost 4 bases and 10 bases, in that order; junction bases with no gene match: 8.

The CDR3 here is CAWSPSGDEYGELFF. For the CDR3, the DNA is TGTGCCTGGAGTCCCAGCGGGGACGAATACGGGGAGCTGTTTTTT. This sequence joins TRBV30 and TRBJ2-2; the match to TRBD2 covers 7 bases. This CDR3 spans 15 amino acids. Germline CDR1 is GTSNPN and CDR2 is SVGIG (reference sequence). The V gene end was trimmed by 2 bases and the J gene end by 7 bases; junction bases not matched to a gene: 10.

This chain connects TRBV18 to TRBJ2-7, with 7 bases fitting TRBD2. The CDR3 runs to 15 residues. Germline V lookup: CDR1 KGHSH, CDR2 LQKENI. Trimming at V came to 2 bases and at J to 4 bases, leaving 8 bases not matched to a gene. CDR3 region: CASSPGVAGPYEQYV. In DNA, the CDR3 is TGTGCCAGCTCACCAGGGGTAGCGGGCCCGTACGAGCAGTACGTC.

In its sample, this clone was seen a few times. CDR3 residues: CASSLTRTGGEKLFF. In nucleotides, the CDR3 is TGTGCCAGCAGCTTAACCCGGACAGGGGGGGAAAAACTGTTTTTT. This chain connects TRBV5-4 to TRBJ1-4; 10 positions match TRBD1. This CDR3 comprises 15 residues. V trimming: 2 bases; J trimming: 8 bases; junction bases outside the gene matches: 6. Germline V gives CDR1 SGHNT, CDR2 YYREEE (reference sequence).

The rearrangement links TRBV5-5 to TRBJ2-7; 9 bases are shared with TRBD1. Unmatched junction bases numbered 8, after V lost 5 bases and J lost 5 bases. Per germline, CDR1 SGHKS and CDR2 YYEKEE (reference sequence). The CDR3 loop spans 14 amino acids. The CDR3 nucleotides read TGTGCCAGCAGGACCGGGACAGGGTCCCACGAGCAGTACTTC. Protein sequence: CASRTGTGSHEQYF.

This chain links TRBV30 with TRBJ2-7; TRBD2 matches 7 bases. The CDR3 consists of 14 residues. From germline, CDR1 is GTSNPN and CDR2 SVGIG (reference sequence). V was pared by 3 bases and J by 2 bases, with 7 bases of the junction left unmatched. The CDR3, as DNA: TGTGCCTGGAGCTCACGGGGGGTAGCCTACGAGCAGTACTTC. Encoded protein: CAWSSRGVAYEQYF.